What follows are 11 T cell receptor beta chains derived from one specimen sequenced in a study of neoadjuvant anti-PD-1 for oral cavity cancer. The repertoire was sequenced with immunoSEQ multiplex PCR; TCRdb's copy has only in-frame clones and lacks some. The profile covers about 72,000 clones, with around 83% appearing a single time and around 3.7% taken by the ten largest. Source: PBMCs, taken before nivolumab (anti-PD-1) treatment. Every receptor here comes from a person aged 35-79 years with oral cavity squamous cell carcinoma.

This clone was detected only a few times. V and J are TRBV7-9 and TRBJ1-4; D gene ambiguous. The V end was cut by 1 base, the J end by 4 bases, with 7 bases between. The germline V gene has CDR1 SEHNR and CDR2 FQNEAQ (reference sequence). The CDR3 runs 14 residues. CDR3 bases: TGTGCCAGCAGCTTAGGATTGAGTAATGAAAAACTGTTTTTT. This gives the protein CASSLGLSNEKLFF.

The table lists this clone with a few counts. The chain employs TRBV19 and TRBJ1-1, with D unclear. This CDR3 region has 14 residues. V was trimmed by 6 bases and J by 5 bases, leaving 16 bases between them. Germline loops: CDR1 LNHDA, CDR2 SQIVND (reference sequence). CDR3 amino acids: CASSPTGRGTEAFF. CDR3 in DNA: TGTGCCAGTAGCCCGACGGGGAGAGGAACTGAAGCTTTCTTT.

The chain employs TRBV30 and TRBJ1-1; D ambiguous. The germline gives CDR1 GTSNPN, CDR2 SVGIG (reference sequence). The CDR3 runs to 12 residues. V was trimmed by 2 bases and J by 10 bases, leaving 14 bases between them. CDR3 DNA sequence: TGTGCCTGGAGTCCCTCCCAGAGGGCAGCTTTCTTT. This encodes CAWSPSQRAAFF.

This clone was seen a handful of times. The chain has TRBV5-4 and TRBJ2-2, with TRBD2 identical over 7 bases. This CDR3 comprises 15 residues. CDR1 and CDR2 (germline): SGHNT, YYREEE (reference sequence). The trim removed 1 base at V and 4 bases at J, leaving 4 bases unmatched. Written as DNA, the CDR3 is TGTGCCAGCAGCTTGTGGACGGGAGGCACCGGGGAGCTGTTTTTT. Residues: CASSLWTGGTGELFF.

The V and J genes are TRBV28 and TRBJ1-2; 8 positions agree with TRBD1. CDR3 length: 15 amino acids. CDR1 and CDR2 from the germline V gene are MDHEN and SYDVKM. V gave up 6 bases and J gave up 3 bases; unmatched junction bases: 9. The CDR3 bases are TGTGCCAGCAGCGATATCGCAGGGGGCCACTATGGCTACACCTTC. Translated: CASSDIAGGHYGYTF.

The rearrangement joins TRBV29-1 to TRBJ1-1, with D unresolved. From germline, CDR1 is SQVTM and CDR2 ANQGSEA. Trimming took off 4 bases at V and 4 bases at J, with 4 bases between the two ends. The CDR3 consists of 10 residues. CDR3: CSVAGTEAFF. In DNA, the CDR3 is TGCAGCGTTGCCGGCACTGAAGCTTTCTTT.

The CDR3 sequence: CASSFTGVNEKLFF. For the CDR3, the DNA is TGTGCCAGCAGCTTCACGGGGGTCAATGAAAAACTGTTTTTT. The rearrangement links TRBV11-2 to TRBJ1-4; tentative D call: TRBD1 (5 bases). Germline-derived CDR1 and CDR2 are SGHAT and FQNNGV. This CDR3 contains 14 residues. V dropped 3 bases and J dropped 5 bases, with 10 bases sitting between them. The full variable domain, in which reference TRBV11-2 and TRBJ1-4 provide the parts outside the CDR3, is EAGVAQSPRYKIIEKRQSVAFWCNPISGHATLYWYQQILGQGPKLLIQFQNNGVVDDSQLPKDRFSAERLKGVDSTLKIQPAKLEDSAVYLCASSFTGVNEKLFFGSGTQLSVL.

This clone was observed a handful of times. The chain carries TRBV7-8 and TRBJ2-7; D perhaps matches TRBD2 (6 bases). Germline V lookup: CDR1 SGHVS, CDR2 FQNEAQ. The CDR3 extends over 15 amino acids. V was cut by 2 bases and J by 3 bases, with 14 bases left in between. The CDR3: CASSLRVSDYYEQYF. The CDR3 DNA reads as TGTGCCAGCAGCTTACGAGTCTCGGACTACTACGAGCAGTACTTC.

This clone was seen a single time. The chain recombines TRBV28 with TRBJ2-1; maybe TRBD1 (6 bases). From germline, CDR1 is MDHEN and CDR2 SYDVKM. The CDR3 extends over 15 amino acids. V lost 5 bases and J lost 1, with 12 bases in between. CDR3: CASSPQGMSYNEQFF. In nucleotides, the CDR3 is TGTGCCAGCAGTCCGCAGGGGATGTCCTACAATGAGCAGTTCTTC. Variable domain in full (rest from reference TRBV28 and TRBJ2-1): DVKVTQSSRYLVKRTGEKVFLECVQDMDHENMFWYRQDPGLGLRLIYFSYDVKMKEKGDIPEGYSVSREKKERFSLILESASTNQTSMYLCASSPQGMSYNEQFFGPGTRLTVL.

This clone was seen more than once but under ten times. The junction and the germline gene differ at one end; a read error may be behind it. The rearrangement links TRBV13 to TRBJ1-2; 8 bases line up with TRBD1. The CDR3 is 13 residues long. CDR1 and CDR2 from the germline V gene are PRHDT and FYEKMQ (reference sequence). The CDR3 spells CASSTRQGTKAPF. CDR3 nucleotide sequence: TGTGCCAGCAGCACACGACAGGGGACTAAGGCTCCTTTC.

The chain combines TRBV9 with TRBJ2-2, with 7 positions matching TRBD1. Looked up from germline, CDR1 is SGDLS and CDR2 is YYNGEE. V was clipped by 1 base and J by 5 bases; unmatched bases: 11. The CDR3 length is 17 residues. The CDR3 loop reads CASSVTQGPARTGELFF. CDR3 nucleotides: TGTGCCAGCAGCGTAACACAGGGGCCTGCTCGGACCGGGGAGCTGTTTTTT.